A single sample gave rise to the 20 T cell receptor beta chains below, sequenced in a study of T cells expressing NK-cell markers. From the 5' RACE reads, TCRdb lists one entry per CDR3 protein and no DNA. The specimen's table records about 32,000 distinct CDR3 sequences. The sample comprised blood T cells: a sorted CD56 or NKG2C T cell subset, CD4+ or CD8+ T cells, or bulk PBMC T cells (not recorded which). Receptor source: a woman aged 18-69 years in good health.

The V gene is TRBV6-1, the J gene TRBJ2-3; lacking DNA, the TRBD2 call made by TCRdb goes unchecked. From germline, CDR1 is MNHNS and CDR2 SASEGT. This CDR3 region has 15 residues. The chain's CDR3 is CASSESSGGTDTQYF.

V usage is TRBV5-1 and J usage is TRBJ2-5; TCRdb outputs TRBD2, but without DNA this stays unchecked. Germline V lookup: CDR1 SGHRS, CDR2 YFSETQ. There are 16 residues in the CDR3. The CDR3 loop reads CASSRGPGPPLETQYF.

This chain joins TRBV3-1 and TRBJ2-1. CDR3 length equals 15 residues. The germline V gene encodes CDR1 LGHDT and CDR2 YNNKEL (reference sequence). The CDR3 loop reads CASSQEPGSYNEQFF.

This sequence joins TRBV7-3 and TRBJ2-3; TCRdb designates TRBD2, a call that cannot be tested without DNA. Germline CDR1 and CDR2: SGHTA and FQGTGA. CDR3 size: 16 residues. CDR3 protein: CASSPGTSGITDTQYF.

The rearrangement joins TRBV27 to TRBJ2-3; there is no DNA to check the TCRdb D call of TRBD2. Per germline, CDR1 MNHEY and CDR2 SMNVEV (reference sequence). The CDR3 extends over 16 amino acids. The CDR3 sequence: CASSFAASRGTDTQYF.

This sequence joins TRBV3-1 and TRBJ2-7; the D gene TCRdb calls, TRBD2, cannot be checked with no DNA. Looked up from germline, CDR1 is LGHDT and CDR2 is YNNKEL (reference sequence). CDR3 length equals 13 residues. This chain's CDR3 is CASGRTPSYEQYF.

CDR3 in amino acids: CASSLTDANEQYF. The chain joins TRBV27 to TRBJ2-7. The V gene's germline CDR1 is MNHEY and CDR2 SMNVEV (reference sequence). CDR3 length: 13 amino acids.

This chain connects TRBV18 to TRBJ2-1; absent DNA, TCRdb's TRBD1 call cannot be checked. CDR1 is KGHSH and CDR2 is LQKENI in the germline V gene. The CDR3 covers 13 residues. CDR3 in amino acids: CASSPLDRVEQFF.

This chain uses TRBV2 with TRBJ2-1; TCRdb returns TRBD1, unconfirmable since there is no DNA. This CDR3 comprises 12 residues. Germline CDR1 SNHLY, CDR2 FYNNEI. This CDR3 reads CASRRGEGEQFF.

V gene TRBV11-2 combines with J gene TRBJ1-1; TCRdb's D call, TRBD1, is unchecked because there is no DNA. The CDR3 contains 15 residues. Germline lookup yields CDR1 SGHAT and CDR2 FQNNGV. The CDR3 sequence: CASSSATGGYTEAFF.

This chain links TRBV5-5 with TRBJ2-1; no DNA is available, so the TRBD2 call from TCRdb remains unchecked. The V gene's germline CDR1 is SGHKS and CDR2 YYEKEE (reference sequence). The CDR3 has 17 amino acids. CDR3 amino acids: CASSLISGGYLYNEQFF.

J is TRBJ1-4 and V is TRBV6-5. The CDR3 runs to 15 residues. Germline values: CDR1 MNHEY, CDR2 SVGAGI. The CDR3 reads CASSYSDGPYEKLFF.

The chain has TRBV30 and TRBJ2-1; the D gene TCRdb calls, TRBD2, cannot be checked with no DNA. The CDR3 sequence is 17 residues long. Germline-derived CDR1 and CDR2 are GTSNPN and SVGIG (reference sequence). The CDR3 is CAWIGGLAGLDYNEQFF.

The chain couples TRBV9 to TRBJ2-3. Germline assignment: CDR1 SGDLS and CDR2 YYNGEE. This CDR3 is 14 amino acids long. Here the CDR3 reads CASSLTPTTDTQYF.

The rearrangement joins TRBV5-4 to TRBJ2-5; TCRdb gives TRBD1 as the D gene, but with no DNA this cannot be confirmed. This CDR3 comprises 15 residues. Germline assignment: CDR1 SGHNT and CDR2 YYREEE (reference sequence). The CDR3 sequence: CASSLGRGLTETQYF.

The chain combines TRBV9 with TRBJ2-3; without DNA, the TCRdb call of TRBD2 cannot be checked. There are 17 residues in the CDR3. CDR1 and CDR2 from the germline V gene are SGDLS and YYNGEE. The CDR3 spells CASNFGASGGPTDTQYF.

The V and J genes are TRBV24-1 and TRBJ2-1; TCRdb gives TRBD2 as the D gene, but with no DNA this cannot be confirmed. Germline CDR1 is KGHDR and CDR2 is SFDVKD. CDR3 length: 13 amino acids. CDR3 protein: CATSERLAGEQFF.

The CDR3 loop is CASRSRGTDTQYF. V usage is TRBV6-1 and J usage is TRBJ2-3. The CDR3 totals 13 residues. Looked up from germline, CDR1 is MNHNS and CDR2 is SASEGT.

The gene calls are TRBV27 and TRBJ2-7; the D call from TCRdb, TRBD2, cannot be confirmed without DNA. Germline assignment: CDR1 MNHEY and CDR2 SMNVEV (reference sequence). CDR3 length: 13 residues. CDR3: CASSSLGGPEQYF.

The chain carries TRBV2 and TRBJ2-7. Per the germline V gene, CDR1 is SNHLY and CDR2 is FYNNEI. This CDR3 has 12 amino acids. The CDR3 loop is CASGGKRPEQYF.